The 4 T cell receptor beta chains in this list originate from one sample, sequenced in a study of CD8+ T cells in alopecia areata. Extraction and reverse transcription of RNA yielded cDNA as the sequencing template. Clones were read by immunoSEQ multiplex PCR, and TCRdb kept only the in-frame ones, dropping some. The data show around 200,000 clones, roughly three fifths seen once. Treatment defined: oral pan-JAK inhibitor, 5-10 mg twice daily. The material sequenced was CD4+ T cells sorted from blood, taken at week 4, from a patient treated with tofacitinib. All receptors derive from a human donor with alopecia areata.

This clone was seen a few times. This rearrangement joins TRBV7-2 to TRBJ1-5, with D unresolved. V was clipped by 5 bases and J by 6 bases, with 11 bases between them. Germline CDR1 SGHTA, CDR2 FQGNSA. The CDR3 runs 13 residues. CDR3 amino acids: CASSLLKGQPQHF. The CDR3 DNA reads as TGTGCCAGCAGCCTATTGAAGGGTCAGCCCCAGCATTTT.

In this sample, this clone turned up a few times. V gene TRBV6-5 combines with J gene TRBJ2-1, with TRBD2 identical over 9 bases. Germline loops: CDR1 MNHEY, CDR2 SVGAGI. CDR3 length: 13 amino acids. The V gene end was trimmed by 5 bases and the J gene end by 10 bases; junction bases not matched to a gene: 6. This chain's CDR3 is CASSPTGLAEQFF. The CDR3 nucleotides read TGTGCCAGCAGTCCTACTGGACTAGCGGAGCAGTTCTTC.

V usage is TRBV7-9 and J usage is TRBJ2-4, with unresolved D. Germline V gene lookup returns CDR1 SEHNR and CDR2 FQNEAQ (reference sequence). V shed 5 bases and J shed 5 bases, with 10 bases lying between them. The CDR3 is 13 residues long. The CDR3 spells CASSSFPENIQYF. CDR3 DNA: TGTGCCAGCAGCAGCTTCCCCGAAAACATTCAGTACTTC.

The J gene is TRBJ2-5, the V gene TRBV29-1, with 7 bases matching TRBD2. V lost 5 bases, J lost 7 bases, and 4 bases stayed unmatched. Germline-derived CDR1 and CDR2 are SQVTM and ANQGSEA. The CDR3 is 11 amino acids. CDR3 amino acids: CSVRGGGTQYF. The CDR3 nucleotides are TGCAGCGTTCGGGGCGGGGGGACCCAGTACTTC.